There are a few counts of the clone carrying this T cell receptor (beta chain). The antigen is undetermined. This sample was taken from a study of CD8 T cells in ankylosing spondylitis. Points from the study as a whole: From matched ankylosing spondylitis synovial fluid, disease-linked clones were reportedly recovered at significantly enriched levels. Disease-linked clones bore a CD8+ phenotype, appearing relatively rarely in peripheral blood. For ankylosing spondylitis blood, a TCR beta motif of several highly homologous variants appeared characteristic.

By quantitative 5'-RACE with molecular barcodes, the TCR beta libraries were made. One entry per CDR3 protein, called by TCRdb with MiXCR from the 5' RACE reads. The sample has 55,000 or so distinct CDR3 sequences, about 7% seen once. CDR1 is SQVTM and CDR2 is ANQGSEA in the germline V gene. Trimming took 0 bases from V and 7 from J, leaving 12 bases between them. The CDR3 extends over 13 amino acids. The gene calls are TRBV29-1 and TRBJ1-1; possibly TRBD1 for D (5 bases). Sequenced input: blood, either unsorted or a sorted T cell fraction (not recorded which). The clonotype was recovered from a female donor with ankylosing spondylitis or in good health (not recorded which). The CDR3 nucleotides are TGCAGCGTTGAAGATCTGGCGACAGATGAAGCTTTCTTT. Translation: CSVEDLATDEAFF. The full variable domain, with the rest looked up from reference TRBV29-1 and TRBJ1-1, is SAVISQKPSRDICQRGTSLTIQCQVDSQVTMMFWYRQQPGQSLTLIATANQGSEATYESGFVIDKFPISRPNLTFSTLTVSNMSPEDSSIYLCSVEDLATDEAFFGQGTRLTVV.